Following are 25 T cell receptor beta chains from one sample sequenced in a study of Graves' ophthalmopathy and Graves' hyperthyroidism. Amplification from RNA transcripts yielded the TCR beta CDR3 regions. HTBI primers were used in a first-round RT-PCR, which preceded a second-round multiplex PCR. A single record per CDR3 protein comes from TCRdb applying MiXCR to the multiplex PCR reads. The table shows approximately 1.2 million distinct CDR3 sequences, with about 40% occurring only once. What was sequenced was peripheral blood or thyroid tissue (not recorded which). Receptors originate from an adult man with Graves' hyperthyroidism.

In its sample, this clonotype was seen once. The gene calls are TRBV7-2 and TRBJ2-5; 9 bases are shared with TRBD2. Germline V gives CDR1 SGHTA, CDR2 FQGNSA. V trimming: 5 bases; J trimming: 9 bases; junction bases outside the gene matches: 7. The CDR3 is 13 residues long. CDR3 residues: CASSPGLAFAQYF. DNA for the CDR3: TGTGCCAGCAGCCCGGGACTAGCCTTTGCCCAGTACTTC.

This clonotype was seen at least ten times. The chain links TRBV11-2 to TRBJ2-5; 8 nucleotides agree with TRBD2. The germline gives CDR1 SGHAT, CDR2 FQNNGV. V shed 2 bases and J 3 bases; nucleotides not matched to a gene: 5. CDR3 length: 15 residues. The CDR3 spells CASSLTGGTEETQYF. Here the CDR3 DNA reads TGTGCCAGCAGCTTAACGGGGGGGACGGAAGAGACCCAGTACTTC.

The genes are TRBV7-9 and TRBJ1-3; no reliable D call. V lost 5 bases, J lost 0 bases, and 14 bases lay in between. Germline CDR1 is SEHNR and CDR2 is FQNEAQ (reference sequence). CDR3 size: 16 residues. CDR3 DNA sequence: TGTGCCAGCAGCCTCGACCCAGGAGTCTCTGGAAACACCATATATTTT. It translates to CASSLDPGVSGNTIYF.

The chain combines TRBV12-5 with TRBJ1-1; D is uncertain. Germline V lookup: CDR1 LGHNT, CDR2 FRNRAP. CDR3 length: 17 residues. V lost 0 bases, J lost 0 bases, and 14 bases lay in between. The CDR3 is CASGLVPQPTLNTEAFF. CDR3 bases: TGTGCTAGTGGTTTGGTACCGCAGCCTACCCTGAACACTGAAGCTTTCTTT.

This clonotype was seen only a few times. J is TRBJ2-5 and V is TRBV19, with D tentatively TRBD1 or TRBD2 (5 bases each). The V gene lost 6 bases and the J gene lost 5 bases, with 19 bases spanning the gap. Looked up from germline, CDR1 is LNHDA and CDR2 is SQIVND (reference sequence). The CDR3 runs 15 residues. Here the CDR3 reads CASSQGTSNRETQYF. CDR3 DNA: TGTGCCAGTAGCCAAGGGACGTCGAACAGGGAGACCCAGTACTTC.

This sequence joins TRBV5-6 and TRBJ1-1, with 10 bases aligning to TRBD1. The CDR3 is 15 residues long. The V gene's germline CDR1 is SGHDT and CDR2 YYEEEE. J gave up 5 bases and V 5 bases, and 9 bases lay outside the gene matches. CDR3 coding DNA: TGTGCCAGCAGTCAGCCCGGGACAGGGGAGACTGAAGCTTTCTTT. It yields the protein CASSQPGTGETEAFF.

This clonotype has a handful of counts. The chain couples TRBV10-3 to TRBJ2-7, with D perhaps TRBD1 (5 bases). This CDR3 contains 13 residues. Germline V lookup: CDR1 ENHRY, CDR2 SYGVKD. V dropped 10 bases and J dropped 0 bases, with 13 bases sitting between them. The chain's CDR3 is CASADTSSYEQYF. The CDR3 nucleotides read TGTGCCAGTGCGGACACATCCTCCTACGAGCAGTACTTC.

The chain carries TRBV25-1 and TRBJ2-7; TRBD1 might be the D (6 bases). Germline V gene lookup returns CDR1 MGHDK and CDR2 SYGVNS. The CDR3 consists of 15 residues. The V end was cut by 2 bases, the J end by 3 bases, with 14 bases between. CDR3 sequence reads: CASSEGARGGYEQYF. In DNA form, the CDR3 reads TGTGCCAGCAGTGAAGGAGCCAGGGGCGGCTACGAGCAGTACTTC.

In its sample, this clonotype was seen many times. The J gene is TRBJ1-2, the V gene TRBV14; D gene uncertain. The germline gives CDR1 SGHDN, CDR2 FVKESK. The germline V and J ends were trimmed by 0 bases and 0 bases, with 8 bases remaining between them. This CDR3 is built from 15 residues. The CDR3 reads CASSQDRRANYGYTF. The DNA for the CDR3 is TGTGCCAGCAGCCAAGATAGGAGAGCTAACTATGGCTACACCTTC.

This clonotype was seen more than once but under ten times. The chain links TRBV15 to TRBJ2-7; 9 bases fit TRBD1. This CDR3 is 14 amino acids long. In germline, CDR1 is LNHNV, CDR2 YYDKDF (reference sequence). With V trimmed by 4 bases and J by 7 bases, 8 bases remained unmatched. The CDR3 sequence: CATSIRSGTGEQYF. The CDR3 DNA is TGTGCCACCAGCATCCGATCGGGGACAGGGGAGCAGTACTTC.

The chain employs TRBV2 and TRBJ2-7; D gene unclear. The CDR3 has 16 amino acids. Germline CDR1 reads SNHLY; CDR2 reads FYNNEI. Trimming removed 8 bases from V and 4 bases from J, with 24 bases in between. The CDR3 loop reads CASSPRPTPDSYEQYF. The CDR3, as DNA: TGTGCCAGCTCACCCCGACCCACTCCCGACTCGTACGAGCAGTACTTC.

This clonotype was picked up one time. V gene TRBV7-2 combines with J gene TRBJ2-2; 10 bases are a match to TRBD2. CDR3 length equals 16 residues. Germline values: CDR1 SGHTA, CDR2 FQGNSA. J gave up 6 bases and V 6 bases, and 10 bases lay outside the gene matches. CDR3 nucleotide sequence: TGTGCCAGCAGTCCATCTCGGACTAGCGGCGCCGGGGAGCTGTTTTTT. It specifies CASSPSRTSGAGELFF.

V and J are TRBV15 and TRBJ1-5; D perhaps matches TRBD1 (5 bases). The germline V gene has CDR1 LNHNV and CDR2 YYDKDF (reference sequence). This CDR3 is built from 15 residues. The germline V and J ends were trimmed by 5 bases and 5 bases, with 16 bases remaining between them. CDR3 protein: CATSGGRGGHQPQHF. The DNA for the CDR3 is TGTGCCACCAGCGGGGGGAGGGGCGGGCATCAGCCCCAGCATTTT.

In this sample, this clonotype turned up many times. The chain is built from TRBV7-6 and TRBJ2-7; 10 nucleotides agree with TRBD2. The CDR3 runs 14 residues. V gave up 5 bases and J gave up 6 bases; unmatched junction bases: 7. From germline, CDR1 is SGHVS and CDR2 FNYEAQ. CDR3: CASSRLAGAVEQYF. The DNA for the CDR3 is TGTGCCAGCAGCCGGCTAGCGGGAGCAGTCGAGCAGTACTTC.

This clonotype was recorded many times. The chain has TRBV20-1 and TRBJ2-2, with 10 bases matching TRBD2. The junction had 5 bases not matched to a gene; V was cut back by 6 bases and J by 4 bases. Germline V CDR1 and CDR2: DFQATT, SNEGSKA (reference sequence). The length of the CDR3 is 14 residues. CDR3 residues: CSAVAGGGTGELFF. Written as DNA, the CDR3 is TGCAGTGCGGTAGCGGGAGGAGGCACCGGGGAGCTGTTTTTT.

The CDR3 DNA sequence: TGCAGCGTGAAAAGACAGGGACGGACTAATGAAAAACTGTTTTTT. It codes for CSVKRQGRTNEKLFF. The rearrangement joins TRBV29-1 to TRBJ1-4; 7 bases line up with TRBD1. This CDR3 has 15 amino acids. J lost 2 bases, V lost 6 bases, and 9 bases had no gene match. Germline CDR1 reads SQVTM; CDR2 reads ANQGSEA.

V gene TRBV5-6 combines with J gene TRBJ1-3; TRBD1 might be the D (5 bases). Germline V gives CDR1 SGHDT, CDR2 YYEEEE. Trimming cost V 3 bases and J 3 bases, with 10 bases left between them. The CDR3 contains 14 residues. CDR3 region: CASSSGPSGNTIYF. CDR3 nucleotide sequence: TGTGCCAGCAGCTCGGGACCTAGTGGAAACACCATATATTTT.

This sequence joins TRBV6-6 and TRBJ1-5; TRBD1 might be the D (5 bases). V was trimmed by 2 bases and J by 2 bases, leaving 19 bases between them. The germline CDR1 and CDR2 sequences are MNHNY and SVGAGI (reference sequence). The CDR3 extends over 18 amino acids. The CDR3 DNA follows: TGTGCCAGCAGTTACCCAAATCAGGGATTTGGCGGCAATCAGCCCCAGCATTTT. It is translated as CASSYPNQGFGGNQPQHF.

This clonotype was detected many times. The CDR3 is CSVVLGGGNQETQYF. CDR3 DNA sequence: TGCAGCGTTGTTCTAGGCGGGGGAAACCAAGAGACCCAGTACTTC. The chain combines TRBV29-1 with TRBJ2-5; the match to TRBD2 covers 7 bases. The CDR3 covers 15 residues. Per the germline V gene, CDR1 is SQVTM and CDR2 is ANQGSEA. V gave up 4 bases and J gave up 0 bases; unmatched junction bases: 8. Together with reference TRBV29-1 and TRBJ2-5, the CDR3 gives the full variable domain: SAVISQKPSRDICQRGTSLTIQCQVDSQVTMMFWYRQQPGQSLTLIATANQGSEATYESGFVIDKFPISRPNLTFSTLTVSNMSPEDSSIYLCSVVLGGGNQETQYFGPGTRLLVL.

This chain links TRBV7-8 with TRBJ2-5; 8 nucleotides align to TRBD1. J was trimmed by 5 bases and V by 4 bases; bases with no gene match: 6. The CDR3 contains 14 residues. The germline gives CDR1 SGHVS, CDR2 FQNEAQ. The chain's CDR3 is CASSSGQGVETQYF. The CDR3 coding sequence is TGTGCCAGCAGCTCAGGACAGGGCGTGGAGACCCAGTACTTC.

The chain carries TRBV25-1 and TRBJ1-6; D may be TRBD1 (6 bases). This CDR3 comprises 14 residues. Trimming took off 6 bases at V and 9 bases at J, with 15 bases between the two ends. Germline loops: CDR1 MGHDK, CDR2 SYGVNS. CDR3 nucleotides: TGTGCCAGCAGCAGGGGTACCTATGGTTCACCCCTCCACTTT. Its translation: CASSRGTYGSPLHF.

This clonotype came up a few times. The rearrangement joins TRBV7-8 to TRBJ1-4; weak D call: TRBD1 (5 bases). This CDR3 is built from 15 residues. In germline, CDR1 is SGHVS, CDR2 FQNEAQ. The ends were cut back, 3 bases at V and 7 bases at J, with 15 bases in the middle. The CDR3 here is CASSLYPGSSEKLFF. The CDR3 DNA is TGTGCCAGCAGCTTGTACCCAGGGTCGAGTGAAAAACTGTTTTTT.

About this clonotype itself: This likely comes from a read error, as the CDR3 has no conserved phenylalanine or tryptophan at its end. The DNA is omitted, as the CDR3 cannot be located on it reliably, and the CDR3 follows TCRdb's listing. The chain uses TRBV20-1 and TRBJ2-3; TRBD1 is the table's D call and was not checked against the DNA. Germline-derived CDR1 and CDR2 are DFQATT and SNEGSKA (reference sequence). The CDR3 is 10 residues long, counting both termini. CDR3 sequence: CSARDRSGQY.

The chain combines TRBV29-1 with TRBJ2-5, with 10 bases that match TRBD1. The CDR3 runs 13 residues. Germline V gene sequence: CDR1 SQVTM, CDR2 ANQGSEA. Unmatched junction bases numbered 6, after V lost 6 bases and J lost 5 bases. The chain's CDR3 is CSVSTGGLETQYF. In nucleotides, the CDR3 is TGCAGCGTCTCGACAGGGGGCTTGGAGACCCAGTACTTC.

Comments on this clonotype: At one boundary the junction diverges from the germline segment, which might be a read error. The chain recombines TRBV5-1 with TRBJ2-7, with 7 bases identical to TRBD2. The V gene's germline CDR1 is SGHRS and CDR2 YFSETQ. The CDR3 is 20 amino acids. This CDR3 reads CASSSTGGSGHTGASYGQYF. Written as DNA, the CDR3 is TGCGCCAGCAGCTCTACCGGCGGGAGTGGACATACCGGGGCCTCCTACGGGCAGTACTTC.